This T cell receptor (beta chain) comes out of a study of metastatic and nonmetastatic thyroid tumors (TCRdb year 2020). In the study overall: Repertoires from peripheral blood and from tumor or nodule tissue samples of malignant and benign thyroid patients were compared. General study outcomes and caveats: In both blood and tumor samples, TCR beta diversity was reported to be significantly higher in malignant tumors than in benign nodules.

The library was made by PCR. Instrument used: Illumina HiSeq 4000. High-throughput sequencing was used to profile the TCR beta-chain CDR3 region of each patient. As for the authors' bioinformatics: CDR3 differences across clinicopathological groups were used to build a classifier for discriminating distant-metastatic papillary thyroid cancer patients. The Shannon index was used to assess repertoire diversity, and the Morisita-Horn index was used to assess tumor-blood repertoire similarity. TCRdb itself trimmed the public reads at Q25 with fastp, ran MiXCR and retained productive beta chains. The V and J calls and clone size come from TCRdb's table, not from the authors' own analysis. The sample has about 40,000 clones on record, 17% of them singletons. The ten largest clones take up approximately 10% of the sample. This clone was counted at least ten times. Its antigen has not been determined. Base qualities were left out, and no much larger clone turns up one base away.

In the germline V gene (reference sequence), CDR1 corresponds to SGHKS and CDR2 to YYEKEE. Clipping removes 1 base from V and 1 base from J, with 3 as the unmatched junction base count. CDR3 length: 16 amino acids, cysteine to phenylalanine. CDR3 DNA only is kept here, 48 bases in frame from base 1. No patient had received any treatment before thyroid surgery. Patient clinical samples collected from the early 2010s to the late 2010s were retrospectively analysed using T-cell receptor beta sequencing. Sequenced sample: tumor tissue. The sequence links TRBV5-5 to TRBJ2-5; 11 bases in the junction line up with TRBD2. This TCR was recovered from a female donor with papillary thyroid cancer or a benign thyroid nodule (not recorded which). Some clones in this sample may be carry-over from other donors' samples. CDR3 region: CASSLRGTSGQETQYF. The DNA is as follows: TGTGCCAGCAGCTTGAGAGGGACTAGCGGCCAAGAGACCCAGTACTTC.